Below are 17 T cell receptor beta chains sequenced from a single sample in a study of T cell responses to AZD1222 COVID-19 vaccine. The data were produced by immunoSEQ multiplex PCR, yet TCRdb's version contains in-frame clones alone and is incomplete. This sample has about 140,000 clones, with roughly 90% found just once. The sample in question was peripheral blood, obtained on day 0 of AZD1222 vaccination. The origin of the receptors is an adult in good health.

The chain joins TRBV6-2 or TRBV6-3 to TRBJ2-5; D is undetermined. Germline loops: CDR1 MNHEY, CDR2 SVGEGT. V gave up 0 bases and J gave up 7 bases, with 9 bases separating them. The CDR3 is 13 residues long. DNA for the CDR3: TGTGCCAGCAGTTACTCGATTTATGGGACCCAGTACTTC. Its protein is CASSYSIYGTQYF.

The J gene is TRBJ2-1, the V gene TRBV5-1; a weak D match, TRBD2 (6 bases). With 2 bases removed from V and 0 bases from J, the gap between germline ends came to 6 bases. Germline CDR1 is SGHRS and CDR2 is YFSETQ. This CDR3 contains 14 residues. The CDR3 loop reads CASSLAGSYNEQFF. The DNA for the CDR3 is TGCGCCAGCAGCTTAGCGGGCTCCTACAATGAGCAGTTCTTC.

The chain recombines TRBV6-2 or TRBV6-3 with TRBJ1-2; D may be TRBD1 (5 bases). CDR3 size: 15 residues. Per the germline V gene, CDR1 is MNHEY and CDR2 is SVGEGT. The V and J ends lost 2 bases and 2 bases respectively, with 12 bases between them. In DNA form, the CDR3 reads TGTGCCAGCAGTTACGCCCCTGGACAAAACTATGGCTACACCTTC. This sequence encodes CASSYAPGQNYGYTF.

This chain uses TRBV6-1 with TRBJ2-1; no definite D call. CDR1 is MNHNS, CDR2 SASEGT, per germline. V was shortened by 2 bases and J by 6 bases, with 11 bases between the two germline ends. This CDR3 has 14 amino acids. CDR3 DNA sequence: TGTGCCAGCAGTGAAAGATTGATCCGCAATGAGCAGTTCTTC. Encoded protein: CASSERLIRNEQFF.

The chain joins TRBV7-6 to TRBJ2-1; 9 bases match TRBD2. In germline, CDR1 is SGHVS, CDR2 FNYEAQ. After removal of 3 bases from V and 4 bases from J, the junction contained 1 base not matched to a gene. The CDR3 length is 14 residues. Written as DNA, the CDR3 is TGTGCCAGCAGCTTGCTAGCGGGGTACAATGAGCAGTTCTTC. This translates into CASSLLAGYNEQFF.

This clone was detected once. This chain connects TRBV6-5 to TRBJ1-5; D is ambiguous. This CDR3 spans 12 amino acids. The germline gives CDR1 MNHEY, CDR2 SVGAGI. Trimming cost V 4 bases and J 2 bases, with 3 bases left between them. The CDR3 reads CASSSGNQPQHF. The CDR3 region has the DNA TGTGCCAGCAGTTCGGGCAATCAGCCCCAGCATTTT.

The rearrangement links TRBV5-1 to TRBJ2-5, with 8 bases identical to TRBD1. Per the germline V gene, CDR1 is SGHRS and CDR2 is YFSETQ. The CDR3 runs to 16 residues. The V segment lost 0 bases and the J segment 2 bases; nucleotides outside the gene matches: 6. CDR3 sequence (DNA): TGCGCCAGCAGCTTGGCGATAGGACAGGGACAAGAGACCCAGTACTTC. It translates to CASSLAIGQGQETQYF.

J is TRBJ2-2 and V is TRBV10-3; D possibly corresponds to TRBD2 (5 bases). CDR3 length equals 13 residues. Germline CDR1 is ENHRY and CDR2 is SYGVKD. Trimming cost V 6 bases and J 7 bases, with 12 bases left between them. As DNA, the CDR3 is TGTGCCATCAGGAGAGCGGAATTCGGGGAGCTGTTTTTT. The encoded protein is CAIRRAEFGELFF.

The genes are TRBV6-2 or TRBV6-3 and TRBJ2-7; D remains ambiguous. The germline V gene encodes CDR1 MNHEY and CDR2 SVGEGT. The ends were cut back, 2 bases at V and 2 bases at J, with 10 bases in the middle. This CDR3 has 14 residues. The CDR3 region has the DNA TGTGCCAGCAGTTACGTCGGCGGAGCCTACGAGCAGTACTTC. It translates to CASSYVGGAYEQYF.

This clone appeared once. The rearrangement joins TRBV11-2 to TRBJ1-1; 7 nucleotides match TRBD1. The V gene's germline CDR1 is SGHAT and CDR2 FQNNGV. V was clipped by 5 bases and J by 7 bases; unmatched bases: 7. The CDR3 extends over 13 amino acids. The DNA of the CDR3 is TGTGCCAGCAGCCAGGACAGGTGGGGTGAAGCTTTCTTT. It is translated as CASSQDRWGEAFF.

The rearrangement uses TRBV10-3 and TRBJ1-2, with unresolved D. Germline CDR1 is ENHRY and CDR2 is SYGVKD. The CDR3 has 12 residues. The ends were cut back, 7 bases at V and 5 bases at J, with 11 bases in the middle. In DNA, the CDR3 is TGTGCCATCAAGGTTGGATTGTATGGCTACACCTTC. Its translation: CAIKVGLYGYTF.

This chain uses TRBV6-4 with TRBJ2-3; 9 bases match TRBD2. The V and J ends lost 0 bases and 4 bases, in that order; junction bases with no gene match: 8. The germline V gene has CDR1 MRHNA and CDR2 SNTAGT. The CDR3 consists of 17 residues. The CDR3 DNA follows: TGTGCCAGCAGTGACTCAGGTAGCGGGAGTGGCGCAGATACGCAGTATTTT. Translation gives CASSDSGSGSGADTQYF.

J is TRBJ1-1 and V is TRBV10-3; 9 positions agree with TRBD1. The J segment lost 6 bases and the V segment lost 6 bases, leaving 2 bases of the junction unmatched. Germline V gives CDR1 ENHRY, CDR2 SYGVKD. This CDR3 is 12 amino acids long. The CDR3 nucleotides are TGTGCCATCAGGGGACAGGGCCCTGAAGCTTTCTTT. Its protein product is CAIRGQGPEAFF.

V gene TRBV6-2 or TRBV6-3 combines with J gene TRBJ1-1; no definite D call. CDR1 is MNHEY and CDR2 is SVGEGT in the germline V gene. The V gene lost 2 bases and the J gene lost 2 bases, with 9 bases spanning the gap. CDR3 length: 14 amino acids. CDR3 DNA: TGTGCCAGCAGTTACGGCATCCTTAACACTGAAGCTTTCTTT. Encoded protein: CASSYGILNTEAFF.

Written as DNA, the CDR3 is TGCGCCAGCAGCGCGATTGGCGGATCCCCTTTAAGGAATGAGCAGTTCTTC. Protein sequence: CASSAIGGSPLRNEQFF. The chain couples TRBV4-1 to TRBJ2-1; D remains unclear. Looked up from germline, CDR1 is MGHRA and CDR2 is YSYEKL. CDR3 length: 17 residues. Trimming took 5 bases from V and 7 from J, leaving 24 bases between them.

This clone was recorded only once. The chain joins TRBV19 to TRBJ2-3; a weak D match, TRBD2 (7 bases). This CDR3 is built from 18 residues. V dropped 7 bases and J dropped 4 bases, with 27 bases sitting between them. CDR1 LNHDA and CDR2 SQIVND come from the germline V gene (reference sequence). The CDR3 sequence: CASTEGEGYGRRADTQYF. The CDR3 nucleotides read TGTGCCAGTACCGAGGGGGAGGGTTACGGGAGGAGAGCAGATACGCAGTATTTT.

This clone showed up just a few times. The chain recombines TRBV12-3 or TRBV12-4 with TRBJ1-1; D might be TRBD1 (5 bases). Between the trimmed V and J ends, which lost 11 bases and 0 bases, there was a span of 13 bases. The CDR3 is 13 amino acids. CDR3 loop: CAAMAGLNTEAFF. CDR3 sequence (DNA): TGTGCCGCTATGGCAGGGTTGAACACTGAAGCTTTCTTT.